Following are 12 T cell receptor beta chains from one sample sequenced in a study of glioma-infiltrating T cells. The iRepertoire nested amplicon-rescue multiplex PCR amplified TCR alpha and beta CDR3s from RNA. TCRdb reprocessed the multiplex PCR reads with MiXCR, giving one entry per CDR3 protein. The sample holds about 99,000 distinct CDR3 sequences, around 29% seen once. The sequencing sample was made of glioma tissue, nonneoplastic brain tissue, or PBMCs (not recorded which). These receptors were obtained from a human donor with low-grade glioma or glioblastoma, undergoing nonglioma brain surgery, or in good health (not recorded which).

Of note for this clonotype: Compared with germline, one end of the junction differs, possibly owing to a read error. This rearrangement joins TRBV6-1 to TRBJ1-2, with a tentative D call TRBD1 (6 bases). The CDR3 covers 13 residues. The V gene's germline CDR1 is MNHNS and CDR2 SASEGT. Here the CDR3 DNA reads TGTGTCAGCAGCGAAGGACAGAACTATGGCTACACCTTC. It is translated as CVSSEGQNYGYTF.

This clonotype was observed many times. This chain uses TRBV20-1 with TRBJ2-7; D unresolved. The CDR3 length is 16 residues. V lost 4 bases to trimming and J lost 2 bases, with 21 bases between them. Germline assignment: CDR1 DFQATT and CDR2 SNEGSKA (reference sequence). CDR3 DNA sequence: TGCAGTGCTACCATTATTTCGGGTGGTAGCCCCTACGAGCAGTACTTC. It yields the protein CSATIISGGSPYEQYF.

Many counts were recorded for this clonotype. The J gene is TRBJ2-2, the V gene TRBV28; TRBD2 might be the D (6 bases). Trimming shortened V by 7 bases and J by 0 bases, and 18 bases separated the two germline ends. CDR1 MDHEN and CDR2 SYDVKM come from the germline V gene. There are 17 residues in the CDR3. The CDR3 coding sequence is TGTGCCAGCACCTTAGGGACTCTAGCTCCGAACACCGGGGAGCTGTTTTTT. It yields the protein CASTLGTLAPNTGELFF.

This clonotype was found a few times. The gene calls are TRBV5-1 and TRBJ2-1; 7 bases map to TRBD1. J gave up 3 bases and V 3 bases, and 6 bases lay outside the gene matches. CDR3 length: 15 residues. Germline V gives CDR1 SGHRS, CDR2 YFSETQ. CDR3 nucleotides: TGCGCCAGCAGCTCCACCGGGACAGACTACAATGAGCAGTTCTTC. Encoded protein: CASSSTGTDYNEQFF. The variable domain in full, completed from reference TRBV5-1 and TRBJ2-1, reads KAGVTQTPRYLIKTRGQQVTLSCSPISGHRSVSWYQQTPGQGLQFLFEYFSETQRNKGNFPGRFSGRQFSNSRSEMNVSTLELGDSALYLCASSSTGTDYNEQFFGPGTRLTVL.

This clonotype has ten or more counts. The gene calls are TRBV3-1 and TRBJ1-5, with 9 bases aligning to TRBD1. V trimming: 3 bases; J trimming: 1 base; junction bases outside the gene matches: 1. Germline CDR1 reads LGHDT; CDR2 reads YNNKEL (reference sequence). This CDR3 region has 15 residues. This CDR3 reads CASSQGTGSNQPQHF. The DNA of the CDR3 is TGTGCCAGCAGCCAGGGGACAGGGAGCAATCAGCCCCAGCATTTT.

A note on this clonotype: Given a much more abundant clone one base away, this may be a read error. V is TRBV4-1 and J is TRBJ2-1; 9 bases agree with TRBD2. CDR1 is MGHRA, CDR2 YSYEKL, per germline. This CDR3 is built from 16 residues. CDR3 nucleotides: TGCGCCAGCAACCAAGATCGGGGTAGCGGGGGCAATGAGCAGTTCTTC. This encodes CASNQDRGSGGNEQFF.

On this clonotype itself: It may be a read error: a sequence one base away is much more abundant. V usage is TRBV7-2 and J usage is TRBJ2-3; possibly TRBD1 or TRBD2 for D (5 bases each). The V gene's germline CDR1 is SGHTA and CDR2 FQGNSA. V was clipped by 0 bases and J by 10 bases, with 5 bases between them. The length of the CDR3 is 11 residues. CDR3 sequence: CASSLAGPQYF. The CDR3 DNA follows: TGTGCCAGCAGCTTAGCGGGACCGCAGTATTTT.

This clonotype has just one count. The conserved closing phenylalanine or tryptophan is absent in this CDR3, likely reflecting a read error. The chain links TRBV6-2 or TRBV6-3 to TRBJ1-1; D is perhaps TRBD1 (5 bases). Germline V gives CDR1 MNHEY, CDR2 SVGEGT. This CDR3 spans 15 amino acids. Between the trimmed V and J ends, which lost 6 bases and 5 bases, there was a span of 19 bases. This CDR3 is CASSQDTGGITEAFS. The CDR3 bases are TGTGCCAGCAGCCAAGATACGGGGGGGATAACTGAAGCTTTCTCT.

This clonotype showed up many times. This sequence joins TRBV7-2 and TRBJ2-7, with D possibly being TRBD1 (6 bases). V was trimmed by 9 bases and J by 1 base, leaving 22 bases between them. CDR1 is SGHTA and CDR2 is FQGNSA in the germline V gene. There are 16 residues in the CDR3. The CDR3 nucleotides are TGTGCCAGTCTCACATCAAACAGGGACCCATCCTACGAGCAGTACTTC. It translates to CASLTSNRDPSYEQYF.

A remark on this clonotype: This could be a read error, since a much larger clone is one nucleotide away. This chain uses TRBV7-2 with TRBJ2-3; the D gene is possibly TRBD1 (5 bases). Trimming cost V 5 bases and J 4 bases, with 22 bases left between them. The CDR3 contains 17 residues. Germline loops: CDR1 SGHTA, CDR2 FQGNSA. CDR3 DNA sequence: TGTGCCAGCAGCGCAGTACCTGGGGCTAGTACTTCAGATACGCAGTATTTT. Translating it yields CASSAVPGASTSDTQYF.

This clonotype was counted only a few times. The rearrangement links TRBV11-1 to TRBJ2-5; 14 positions agree with TRBD2. V was pared by 3 bases and J by 5 bases, with 11 bases of the junction left unmatched. The CDR3 runs to 18 residues. The germline CDR1 and CDR2 sequences are SGHAT and FQDESV (reference sequence). The CDR3 is CASSFSGLAGGWSETQYF. The DNA for the CDR3 is TGTGCCAGCAGCTTCTCTGGACTAGCGGGGGGCTGGAGTGAGACCCAGTACTTC. The entire variable domain, with the rest obtained from reference TRBV11-1 and TRBJ2-5, is as follows: EAEVAQSPRYKITEKSQAVAFWCDPISGHATLYWYRQILGQGPELLVQFQDESVVDDSQLPKDRFSAERLKGVDSTLKIQPAELGDSAMYLCASSFSGLAGGWSETQYFGPGTRLLVL.

This clonotype counts as medium-sized. The gene calls are TRBV27 and TRBJ2-3, with no clear D. Germline V lookup: CDR1 MNHEY, CDR2 SMNVEV (reference sequence). The V and J ends lost 0 bases and 0 bases respectively, with 4 bases between them. This CDR3 spans 14 amino acids. The CDR3 coding sequence is TGTGCCAGCAGTTTATCTTCTAGCACAGATACGCAGTATTTT. This gives the protein CASSLSSSTDTQYF.